One and the same sample provided the 10 T cell receptor beta chains below, sequenced in a study of cytomegalovirus exposure and HLA in healthy donors. The PCR employed 60 Vbeta primers together with 13 Jbeta primers. The repertoire was sequenced with immunoSEQ multiplex PCR; TCRdb's copy has only in-frame clones and lacks some. The table lists 60,000 to 75,000 clones, about 73% of them singletons. Material for sequencing was PBMCs. The receptors here all came from a woman aged 60-70 years in good health and CMV-seropositive.

By frequency in the sample, this clone is medium-sized. A read error may account for a junction end that differs from germline. This chain links TRBV7-7 with TRBJ1-2, with a weak D call TRBD1 (6 bases). Germline CDR1 reads SSHAT; CDR2 reads FNYEAQ (reference sequence). The CDR3 extends over 13 amino acids. CDR3 region: CASSLQGYYGYTF. CDR3 bases: TGTGCTAGCAGCTTACAGGGCTACTATGGCTACACCTTC.

The chain carries TRBV7-8 and TRBJ2-1, with 11 bases that match TRBD2. Trimming took 1 base from V and 6 from J; bases not matched to a gene: 5. The CDR3 is 16 amino acids. Germline CDR1 and CDR2: SGHVS and FQNEAQ. In nucleotides, the CDR3 is TGTGCCAGCAGCTTAGTTTTAGCGGGAGGGGGCAATGAGCAGTTCTTC. It specifies CASSLVLAGGGNEQFF.

The rearrangement links TRBV5-4 to TRBJ1-2; TRBD1 might be the D (5 bases). V was shortened by 0 bases and J by 6 bases, with 9 bases between the two germline ends. Germline loops: CDR1 SGHNT, CDR2 YYREEE (reference sequence). The CDR3 is made up of 13 amino acids. The DNA of the CDR3 is TGTGCCAGCAGCTTGGTTGCGGGGCATGGCTACACCTTC. Translating gives CASSLVAGHGYTF.

This chain connects TRBV30 to TRBJ2-1; D gene uncertain. Germline V gene lookup returns CDR1 GTSNPN and CDR2 SVGIG (reference sequence). The CDR3 is made up of 13 amino acids. Trimming removed 1 base at V and 6 bases at J, with 10 bases between. The CDR3 loop is CAWSADTFNEQFF. CDR3 coding DNA: TGTGCCTGGAGTGCCGATACTTTCAATGAGCAGTTCTTC.

The CDR3 coding sequence is TGTGCCACCAGGCCTGGGGGACAGGGCGATGTTGGCTACACCTTC. Its protein is CATRPGGQGDVGYTF. The chain is built from TRBV28 and TRBJ1-2, with 9 nucleotides matching TRBD1. CDR1 and CDR2 (germline): MDHEN, SYDVKM. CDR3 length equals 15 residues. The V segment lost 10 bases and the J segment 7 bases; nucleotides outside the gene matches: 16.

V usage is TRBV6-1 and J usage is TRBJ2-7; D is unresolved. V was shortened by 6 bases and J by 2 bases, with 11 bases between the two germline ends. The CDR3 loop spans 13 amino acids. The germline CDR1 and CDR2 sequences are MNHNS and SASEGT. CDR3 coding DNA: TGTGCCAGCAGCCCTACTACAACCTACGAGCAGTACTTC. Translated: CASSPTTTYEQYF.

The chain employs TRBV4-1 and TRBJ1-1, with a tentative D call TRBD1 (5 bases). V was trimmed by 1 base and J by 2 bases, leaving 8 bases between them. The CDR3 totals 14 residues. The V gene's germline CDR1 is MGHRA and CDR2 YSYEKL. The chain's CDR3 is CASSQAGTNTEAFF. The CDR3 DNA is TGCGCCAGCAGCCAAGCCGGGACTAACACTGAAGCTTTCTTT.

This clone was picked up a small number of times. J is TRBJ2-6 and V is TRBV2, with 10 bases lining up with TRBD1. Trimming removed 8 bases from V and 4 bases from J; junction bases left unmatched: 14. CDR1 and CDR2 from the germline V gene are SNHLY and FYNNEI. This CDR3 region has 18 residues. This CDR3 is CASFTGTGVARGANVLTF. CDR3 in DNA: TGTGCCAGCTTCACCGGGACAGGGGTTGCCAGGGGGGCCAACGTCCTGACTTTC.

Here the CDR3 reads CASRLWGQTGNTIYF. The CDR3 DNA reads TGTGCCAGTAGACTTTGGGGGCAGACTGGAAACACCATATATTTT. V gene TRBV19 combines with J gene TRBJ1-3; tentatively, D is TRBD1 (6 bases). The CDR3 extends over 15 amino acids. CDR1 and CDR2 (germline): LNHDA, SQIVND (reference sequence). The germline V and J ends were trimmed by 6 bases and 2 bases, with 14 bases remaining between them.

The V gene is TRBV19, the J gene TRBJ1-2; 7 bases fit TRBD1. Trimming took 5 bases from V and 5 from J; bases not matched to a gene: 11. Germline CDR1 LNHDA, CDR2 SQIVND (reference sequence). This CDR3 is built from 15 residues. The CDR3 reads CASSFQEGAEYGYTF. In DNA, the CDR3 is TGTGCCAGTAGTTTCCAAGAGGGGGCAGAATATGGCTACACCTTC.